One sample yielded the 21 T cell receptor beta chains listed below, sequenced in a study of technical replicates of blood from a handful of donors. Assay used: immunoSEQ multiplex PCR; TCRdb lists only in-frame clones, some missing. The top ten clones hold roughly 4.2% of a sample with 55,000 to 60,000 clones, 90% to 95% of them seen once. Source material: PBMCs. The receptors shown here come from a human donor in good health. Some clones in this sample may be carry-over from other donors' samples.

The CDR3 here is CASSQDSAASTDTQYF. The CDR3 DNA reads TGCGCCAGCAGCCAAGATTCAGCGGCCAGCACAGATACGCAGTATTTT. The chain combines TRBV4-3 with TRBJ2-3; weak D call: TRBD2 (5 bases). CDR1 and CDR2 from the germline V gene are LGHNA and YSLEER. V was cut by 0 bases and J by 0 bases, with 10 bases left in between. This CDR3 spans 16 amino acids.

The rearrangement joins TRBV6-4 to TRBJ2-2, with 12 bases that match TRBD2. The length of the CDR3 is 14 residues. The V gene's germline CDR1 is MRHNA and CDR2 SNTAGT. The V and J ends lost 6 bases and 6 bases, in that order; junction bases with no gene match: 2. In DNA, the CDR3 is TGTGCCAGCAGCCGGACTAGCGGGGCCGGGGAGCTGTTTTTT. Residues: CASSRTSGAGELFF.

For the CDR3, the DNA is TGTGCCAGCAGTTACTCCAGGGGAAACTATGGCTACACCTTC. Translated, it gives CASSYSRGNYGYTF. V gene TRBV6-5 combines with J gene TRBJ1-2; D perhaps matches TRBD1 (6 bases). V lost 0 bases, J lost 2 bases, and 7 bases lay in between. The germline CDR1 and CDR2 sequences are MNHEY and SVGAGI. There are 14 residues in the CDR3.

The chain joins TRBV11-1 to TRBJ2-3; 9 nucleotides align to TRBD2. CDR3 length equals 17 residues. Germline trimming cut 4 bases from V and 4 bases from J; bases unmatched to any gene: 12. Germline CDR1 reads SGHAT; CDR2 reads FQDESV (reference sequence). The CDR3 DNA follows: TGTGCCAGCAGCTCCTCCGGACTAGCGAGATGGGCAGATACGCAGTATTTT. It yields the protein CASSSSGLARWADTQYF.

The CDR3 DNA is TGCGCCAGCAGCTTGGGACTACCTTCCTACGAGCAGTACTTC. It yields the protein CASSLGLPSYEQYF. The V gene is TRBV5-1, the J gene TRBJ2-7, with D perhaps matching TRBD2 (5 bases). V lost 0 bases and J lost 1, with 8 bases in between. The germline V gene has CDR1 SGHRS and CDR2 YFSETQ. The CDR3 sequence is 14 residues long.

CDR3 DNA sequence: TGTGCCAGCAGGTCAGACAGGGTCACTGAAGCTTTCTTT. This translates into CASRSDRVTEAFF. The rearrangement links TRBV28 to TRBJ1-1; 7 nucleotides match TRBD1. The CDR3 has 13 residues. The germline CDR1 and CDR2 sequences are MDHEN and SYDVKM. J lost 4 bases, V lost 6 bases, and 5 bases had no gene match.

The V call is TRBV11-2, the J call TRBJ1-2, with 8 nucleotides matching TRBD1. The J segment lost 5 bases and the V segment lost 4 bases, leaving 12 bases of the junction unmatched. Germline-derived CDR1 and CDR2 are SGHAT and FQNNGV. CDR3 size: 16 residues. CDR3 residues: CASSSEDRGLKYGYTF. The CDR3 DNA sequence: TGTGCCAGCAGCTCAGAAGACAGGGGTCTGAAGTATGGCTACACCTTC.

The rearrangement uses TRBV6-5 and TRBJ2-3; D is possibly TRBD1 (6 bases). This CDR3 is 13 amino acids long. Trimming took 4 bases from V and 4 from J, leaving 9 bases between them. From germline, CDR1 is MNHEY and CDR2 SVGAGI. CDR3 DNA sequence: TGTGCCAGCAGTTCTCAGGGGCCAGATACGCAGTATTTT. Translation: CASSSQGPDTQYF.

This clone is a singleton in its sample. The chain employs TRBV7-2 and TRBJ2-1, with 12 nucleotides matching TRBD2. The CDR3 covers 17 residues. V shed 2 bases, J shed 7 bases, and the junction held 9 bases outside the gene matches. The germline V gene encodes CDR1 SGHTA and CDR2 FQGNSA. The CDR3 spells CASSLFLAGGPKNEQFF. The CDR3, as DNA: TGTGCCAGCAGCTTATTTCTAGCGGGGGGGCCCAAAAATGAGCAGTTCTTC.

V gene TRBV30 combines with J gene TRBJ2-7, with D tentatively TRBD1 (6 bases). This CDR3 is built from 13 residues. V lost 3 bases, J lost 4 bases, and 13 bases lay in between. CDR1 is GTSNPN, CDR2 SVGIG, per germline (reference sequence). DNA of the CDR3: TGTGCCTGGAGGGCAGGGGCTTGGTACGAGCAGTACTTC. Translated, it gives CAWRAGAWYEQYF. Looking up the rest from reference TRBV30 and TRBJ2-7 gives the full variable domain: SQTIHQWPATLVQPVGSPLSLECTVEGTSNPNLYWYRQAAGRGLQLLFYSVGIGQISSEVPQNLSASRPQDRQFILSSKKLLLSDSGFYLCAWRAGAWYEQYFGPGTRLTVT.

The CDR3 loop is CASSESTVLAGNTIYF. The DNA for the CDR3 is TGTGCCAGCAGTGAATCGACAGTGTTGGCTGGAAACACCATATATTTT. The V and J genes are TRBV6-1 and TRBJ1-3; D is perhaps TRBD1 (5 bases). Deletions cut 2 bases from V and 2 bases from J, with 13 bases between. Per germline, CDR1 MNHNS and CDR2 SASEGT. CDR3 size: 16 residues.

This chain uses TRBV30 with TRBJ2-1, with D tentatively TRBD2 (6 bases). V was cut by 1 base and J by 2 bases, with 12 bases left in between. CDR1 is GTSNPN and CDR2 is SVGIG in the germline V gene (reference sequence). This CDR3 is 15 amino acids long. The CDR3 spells CAWSGGGMAYNEQFF. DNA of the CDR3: TGTGCCTGGAGTGGTGGCGGGATGGCCTACAATGAGCAGTTCTTC.

CDR3 sequence (DNA): TGCGCCAGCAGACCGGGACAGGGGGTCTACAATGAGCAGTTCTTC. It specifies CASRPGQGVYNEQFF. V usage is TRBV10-2 and J usage is TRBJ2-1, with TRBD1 identical over 11 bases. V shed 6 bases and J 3 bases; nucleotides not matched to a gene: 4. The CDR3 consists of 15 residues. CDR1 and CDR2 from the germline V gene are WSHSY and SAAADI.

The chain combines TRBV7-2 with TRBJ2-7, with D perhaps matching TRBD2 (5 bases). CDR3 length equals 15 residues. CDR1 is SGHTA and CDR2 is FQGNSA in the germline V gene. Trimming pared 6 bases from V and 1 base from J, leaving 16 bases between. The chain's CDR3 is CASSPDRGRSYEQYF. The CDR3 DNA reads TGTGCCAGCAGTCCTGACCGGGGAAGGTCCTACGAGCAGTACTTC.

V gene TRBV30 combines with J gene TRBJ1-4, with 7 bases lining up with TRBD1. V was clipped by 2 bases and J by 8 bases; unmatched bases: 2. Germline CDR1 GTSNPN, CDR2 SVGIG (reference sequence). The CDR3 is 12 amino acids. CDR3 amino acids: CAWSPGQEKLFF. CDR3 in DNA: TGTGCCTGGAGTCCGGGACAGGAAAAACTGTTTTTT.

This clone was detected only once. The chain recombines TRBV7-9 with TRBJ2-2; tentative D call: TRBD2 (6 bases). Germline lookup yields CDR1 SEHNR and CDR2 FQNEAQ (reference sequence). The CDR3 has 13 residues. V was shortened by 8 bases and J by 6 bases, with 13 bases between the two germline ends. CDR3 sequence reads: CASGRLGSGELFF. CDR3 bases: TGTGCCAGCGGCAGACTAGGCTCCGGGGAGCTGTTTTTT.

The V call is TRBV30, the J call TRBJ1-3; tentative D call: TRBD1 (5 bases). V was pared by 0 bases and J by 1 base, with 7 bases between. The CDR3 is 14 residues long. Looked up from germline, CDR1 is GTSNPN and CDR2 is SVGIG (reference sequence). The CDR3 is CAWSVTGSGNTIYF. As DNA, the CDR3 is TGTGCCTGGAGTGTCACAGGTTCTGGAAACACCATATATTTT.

The CDR3 sequence: CASSLTGQSLTDTQYF. The CDR3 nucleotides read TGTGCCAGCAGCTTAACAGGACAGTCCCTCACAGATACGCAGTATTTT. The rearrangement joins TRBV7-8 to TRBJ2-3; D perhaps matches TRBD1 (6 bases). The V and J ends lost 2 bases and 2 bases respectively, with 14 bases between them. CDR1 and CDR2 from the germline V gene are SGHVS and FQNEAQ. CDR3 length equals 16 residues.

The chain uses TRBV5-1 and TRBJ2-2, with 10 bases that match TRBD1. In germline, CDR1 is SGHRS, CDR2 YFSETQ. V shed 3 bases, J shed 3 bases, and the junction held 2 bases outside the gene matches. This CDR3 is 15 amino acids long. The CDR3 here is CASSWTGGDTGELFF. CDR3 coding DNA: TGCGCCAGCAGCTGGACAGGGGGGGACACCGGGGAGCTGTTTTTT.

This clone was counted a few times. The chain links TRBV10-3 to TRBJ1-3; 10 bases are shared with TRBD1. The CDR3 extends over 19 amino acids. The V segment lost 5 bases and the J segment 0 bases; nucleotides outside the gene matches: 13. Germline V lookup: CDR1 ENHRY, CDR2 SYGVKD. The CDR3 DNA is TGTGCCATCAGTAGCACCTTTGGGACAGGGGTGTCCTCTGGAAACACCATATATTTT. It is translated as CAISSTFGTGVSSGNTIYF.

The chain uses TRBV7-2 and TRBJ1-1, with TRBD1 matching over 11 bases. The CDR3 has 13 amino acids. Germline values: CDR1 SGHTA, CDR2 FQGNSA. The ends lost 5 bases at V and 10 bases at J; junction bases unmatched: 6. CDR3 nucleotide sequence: TGTGCCAGCAGCCCATGGGACAGGGGGGGAGCTTTCTTT. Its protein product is CASSPWDRGGAFF.